Sequencing of this TCR beta chain was carried out in a study of blood T cell repertoires in COVID-19. Germline V lookup: CDR1 GTSNPN, CDR2 SVGIG (reference sequence). The CDR3 loop spans 13 amino acids. Trimming removed 2 bases at V and 4 bases at J, with 10 bases between. Original processing methods: Reference gene primer amplification gave nucleated cell count estimates. Assay used: immunoSEQ multiplex PCR; TCRdb lists only in-frame clones, some missing. V and J calls and clone size follow that table, whereas D and trimming were derived from the DNA. The data contain about 150,000 clones, around 81% of them singletons. Ages ranged from about 18 to 89 years, with residence in about 24 US areas. Symptom resolution, clearance, or two negative PCRs marked the recovered donors of Cohort 3.

This chain connects TRBV30 to TRBJ2-3; TRBD1 is a possible D gene (6 bases). What was sequenced was PBMCs or T cells enriched from blood (not recorded which). The TCR sequence derives from a woman aged 35 to 49 who had recovered from COVID-19. CDR3 protein: CAWSLGAADTQYF. DNA of the CDR3: TGTGCCTGGAGTTTGGGGGCTGCAGATACGCAGTATTTT.